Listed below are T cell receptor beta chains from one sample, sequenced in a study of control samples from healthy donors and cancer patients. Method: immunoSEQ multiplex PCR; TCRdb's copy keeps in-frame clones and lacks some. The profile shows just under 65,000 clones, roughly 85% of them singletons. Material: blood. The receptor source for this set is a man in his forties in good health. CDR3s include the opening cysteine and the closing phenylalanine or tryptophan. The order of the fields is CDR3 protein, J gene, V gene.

CDR3: CASSLVNTEAFF; J: TRBJ1-1; V: TRBV7-2
CDR3: CASSLQELSNQPQHF; J: TRBJ1-5; V: TRBV7-2
CDR3: CATSDRYQGAGTDTQYF; J: TRBJ2-3; V: TRBV24-1
CDR3: CASSLAEGFFEKLFF; J: TRBJ1-4; V: TRBV7-6
CDR3: CASKALYSSLDGYTF; J: TRBJ1-2; V: TRBV6-4
CDR3: CASSFPGNEQFF; J: TRBJ2-1; V: TRBV28
CDR3: CAWSERLGETQYF; J: TRBJ2-5; V: TRBV30
CDR3: CASSYQGRDNQPQHF; J: TRBJ1-5; V: TRBV27
CDR3: CASSPQGGNSPLHF; J: TRBJ1-6; V: TRBV18
CDR3: CASRRDQNTEAFF; J: TRBJ1-1; V: TRBV5-6
CDR3: CASSDSIGPPQHF; J: TRBJ1-5; V: TRBV2
CDR3: CASSLGENTEAFF; J: TRBJ1-1; V: TRBV5-1
CDR3: CASSWGNTEAFF; J: TRBJ1-1; V: TRBV6-2/TRBV6-3
CDR3: CASRGFPPSYEQYF; J: TRBJ2-7; V: TRBV28
CDR3: CATRQGDISSNQPQHF; J: TRBJ1-5; V: TRBV19
CDR3: CASSYNSNTEAFF; J: TRBJ1-1; V: TRBV6-6